What follows are 6 T cell receptor beta chains derived from one specimen sequenced in a study of T cells in Graves' hyperthyroidism and ophthalmopathy. It was RNA transcripts that yielded the amplified TCR beta CDR3 regions. An initial round of RT-PCR targeting the TCR CDR3 relied on the HTBI primer set. Using its own MiXCR run on the multiplex PCR reads, TCRdb lists one record per CDR3 protein. The table lists hundreds of thousands of distinct CDR3 sequences, 38% of them singletons. The sample comprised blood. All receptors derive from a man in his late teens or twenties with Graves' hyperthyroidism.

The V call is TRBV5-5, the J call TRBJ1-1, with D possibly being TRBD1 (5 bases). Germline V gene lookup returns CDR1 SGHKS and CDR2 YYEKEE (reference sequence). CDR3 length: 14 residues. V shed 3 bases and J shed 5 bases, with 14 bases lying between them. The CDR3 reads CASSSWGGGTEAFF. The CDR3 DNA reads as TGTGCCAGCAGCTCCTGGGGGGGAGGGACTGAAGCTTTCTTT.

This clonotype was seen ten or more times. The chain couples TRBV10-3 to TRBJ1-2; D remains ambiguous. V lost 8 bases to trimming and J lost 4 bases, with 11 bases between them. The germline V gene encodes CDR1 ENHRY and CDR2 SYGVKD. This CDR3 is 12 amino acids long. CDR3 nucleotides: TGTGCCATCTTCCGGCAGCCCTATGGCTACACCTTC. It codes for CAIFRQPYGYTF.

The CDR3 sequence is CASSFGGKASTGELFF. DNA for the CDR3: TGTGCCAGCAGCTTCGGGGGCAAGGCAAGCACCGGGGAGCTGTTTTTT. The chain recombines TRBV7-2 with TRBJ2-2, with D perhaps TRBD1 or TRBD2 (6 bases each). Germline lookup yields CDR1 SGHTA and CDR2 FQGNSA. The V end was cut by 3 bases, the J end by 4 bases, with 15 bases between. CDR3 length: 16 amino acids.

V is TRBV7-2 and J is TRBJ2-7; 9 nucleotides align to TRBD2. CDR1 SGHTA and CDR2 FQGNSA come from the germline V gene. The length of the CDR3 is 14 residues. The V gene end was trimmed by 3 bases and the J gene end by 5 bases; junction bases not matched to a gene: 5. The CDR3 reads CASSLIAGVNEQYF. CDR3 in DNA: TGTGCCAGCAGCTTGATAGCGGGAGTGAACGAGCAGTACTTC.

This clonotype was observed at least ten times. The chain joins TRBV25-1 to TRBJ1-3; maybe TRBD1 (5 bases). Germline CDR1 reads MGHDK; CDR2 reads SYGVNS. The CDR3 spans 15 residues. V lost 7 bases and J 0 bases, leaving 13 bases between the germline ends. CDR3 DNA sequence: TGTGCCAGCATGGACCCGGGGACCTCTGGAAACACCATATATTTT. Translating it yields CASMDPGTSGNTIYF.

The chain recombines TRBV10-3 with TRBJ1-5; 10 nucleotides line up with TRBD1. The CDR3 runs to 15 residues. V was clipped by 10 bases and J by 1 base; unmatched bases: 7. The germline V gene has CDR1 ENHRY and CDR2 SYGVKD. CDR3 bases: TGTGCCACCGGGACAGGGGAAAGAAGCAATCAGCCCCAGCATTTT. This gives the protein CATGTGERSNQPQHF.